This T cell receptor beta chain was retrieved from a study of cytotoxic CD8 clonotypes in ibrutinib-treated CLL. Study overall: Samples yielded averages of approximately 260,000 productive templates and approximately 86,000 productive rearrangements.

Findings and caveats of the study: Baseline clonality, higher than in age-matched healthy donors, tracked circulating CD8+ T-cell counts.

Germline CDR1 is LNHNV and CDR2 is YYDKDF (reference sequence). The CDR3 is 12 residues long. V shed 3 bases and J shed 7 bases, with 10 bases lying between them. Comment on this clone: Its antigen is not identified.

Clones were sequenced by immunoSEQ multiplex PCR, and TCRdb holds only the in-frame ones, with some missing. The table has some 140,000 clones, roughly 90% seen once. Sequenced here: PBMCs, sampled after 12 months of ibrutinib treatment. The V gene is TRBV15, the J gene TRBJ2-7; D is ambiguous. The receptor was isolated from a human donor with chronic lymphocytic leukemia. The CDR3: CATSSLTAEQYF. The CDR3, as DNA: TGTGCCACCAGCAGCTTGACTGCGGAGCAGTACTTC.